Shown below are 32 T cell receptor beta chains from a single sample sequenced in a study of prognosis after radiotherapy for stage I lung cancer. By two-round multiplex PCR, the TCR beta CDR3 was amplified from genomic DNA. Gene-specific TRBV and TRBJ primers were used in PCR round one. TCRdb fed the multiplex PCR reads into MiXCR, producing one record per CDR3 protein. The sample lists some 34,000 distinct CDR3 sequences, approximately 32% occurring once. The sample was PBMCs, taken before or after stereotactic body radiation therapy (not recorded which). The origin of the receptors is a donor over 45 with non-small cell lung cancer.

CDR3 amino acids: CASSLIPSPWEQYF. The DNA for the CDR3 is TGTGCCAGCAGCTTAATCCCTAGCCCGTGGGAGCAGTACTTC. The chain recombines TRBV7-3 with TRBJ2-7, with TRBD2 as a possible D gene (5 bases). The CDR3 is 14 residues long. V dropped 1 base and J dropped 7 bases, with 14 bases sitting between them. The germline CDR1 and CDR2 sequences are SGHTA and FQGTGA. The full variable domain, rest sourced from reference TRBV7-3 and TRBJ2-7, is GAGVSQTPSNKVTEKGKYVELRCDPISGHTALYWYRQSLGQGPEFLIYFQGTGAADDSGLPNDRFFAVRPEGSVSTLKIQRTERGDSAVYLCASSLIPSPWEQYFGPGTRLTVT.

This clonotype appeared many times. The chain combines TRBV20-1 with TRBJ2-3, with 12 nucleotides matching TRBD1. With 6 bases clipped from V and 3 bases from J, the junction kept 7 bases outside the gene matches. This CDR3 has 15 amino acids. Germline lookup yields CDR1 DFQATT and CDR2 SNEGSKA (reference sequence). This CDR3 is CSAAGTGGWTDTQYF. The CDR3, as DNA: TGCAGTGCGGCCGGGACAGGGGGCTGGACAGATACGCAGTATTTT.

The rearrangement uses TRBV11-3 and TRBJ2-7, with D possibly being TRBD1 or TRBD2 (6 bases each). Deletions cut 1 base from V and 4 bases from J, with 11 bases between. Germline V gene sequence: CDR1 SGHNT, CDR2 YENEEA. CDR3 length: 14 residues. The CDR3 region has the DNA TGTGCCAGCAGCTTAGCGGGGGCCCTTTACGAGCAGTACTTC. It encodes CASSLAGALYEQYF.

CDR3 nucleotide sequence: TGTGCCATCAGTGACCATGGCCGCCACGAGCAGTACTTC. Translating gives CAISDHGRHEQYF. The V gene is TRBV10-3, the J gene TRBJ2-7, with D unresolved. CDR3 length: 13 residues. V was cut by 3 bases and J by 5 bases, with 11 bases left in between. Germline V gives CDR1 ENHRY, CDR2 SYGVKD.

The chain recombines TRBV7-3 with TRBJ1-1; TRBD1 matches at 8 bases. Germline V gene lookup returns CDR1 SGHTA and CDR2 FQGTGA. CDR3 length: 14 residues. The ends lost 7 bases at V and 1 base at J; junction bases unmatched: 5. The CDR3 is CASNAQGGNTEAFF. CDR3 DNA: TGTGCCAGCAATGCACAGGGGGGGAACACTGAAGCTTTCTTT.

Many counts were recorded for this clonotype. The rearrangement joins TRBV3-1 to TRBJ2-1; 11 nucleotides line up with TRBD2. This CDR3 spans 16 amino acids. Unmatched junction bases numbered 8, after V lost 4 bases and J lost 6 bases. Germline-derived CDR1 and CDR2 are LGHDT and YNNKEL (reference sequence). The CDR3 sequence: CASSPRLSGGANEQFF. CDR3 bases: TGTGCCAGCAGCCCCAGGCTTAGCGGGGGGGCCAATGAGCAGTTCTTC.

This clonotype has a count of ten or more. Here the CDR3 DNA reads TGTGCCAGCAGCTTGGGACAGGCCATCGCCGAGCAGTACTTC. The encoded protein is CASSLGQAIAEQYF. The chain joins TRBV7-2 to TRBJ2-7; 8 bases line up with TRBD1. J gave up 6 bases and V 3 bases, and 7 bases lay outside the gene matches. In germline, CDR1 is SGHTA, CDR2 FQGNSA. This CDR3 is 14 amino acids long.

This clonotype was seen many times. The CDR3 DNA reads as TGCAGTGCTAGAGCCGGGGTTGGGACAGATACGCAGTATTTT. Residues: CSARAGVGTDTQYF. V and J are TRBV20-1 and TRBJ2-3, with a possible D match to TRBD2 (5 bases). Germline V gene lookup returns CDR1 DFQATT and CDR2 SNEGSKA (reference sequence). The CDR3 is 14 residues long. V was shortened by 1 base and J by 3 bases, with 11 bases between the two germline ends.

In regard to this clonotype: At one end, the junction sequence differs from germline, possibly due to a read error. CDR3 coding DNA: TGTGCTAGCAGTTTATGGGGGGCGAACAATCAGCCCCAGCATTTT. Amino acid sequence: CASSLWGANNQPQHF. This chain uses TRBV12-3 or TRBV12-4 with TRBJ1-5; weak D call: TRBD1 (6 bases). This CDR3 is built from 15 residues.

Only a few counts were recorded for this clonotype. The junction departs from the called germline gene at one end, perhaps through a read error. This chain links TRBV18 with TRBJ1-1, with 7 positions matching TRBD1. This CDR3 comprises 14 residues. CDR1 is KGHSH, CDR2 LQKENI, per germline. DNA of the CDR3: TGTGCCTGCTCAACCGAAACAGGGGCCACTGAAGCTTTCTTT. Protein sequence: CACSTETGATEAFF.

As regards this clonotype: A far larger clone is off by one base, so a read error is likely. The J gene is TRBJ2-3, the V gene TRBV6-5; D remains unclear. Germline V gives CDR1 MNHEY, CDR2 SVGAGI. V dropped 6 bases and J dropped 1 base, with 8 bases sitting between them. This CDR3 region has 13 residues. The CDR3 coding sequence is TGTGCCAGCAGCGTGACGGGCACAGATACGCAGTATTTT. Translating it yields CASSVTGTDTQYF.

On this clonotype itself: One base away lies a much larger clone, so this may be a sequencing read error. As DNA, the CDR3 is TGTGCCAGCAGTCTCTCCGCAGGGGGCGCTGAAGCTTTCTTT. This gives the protein CASSLSAGGAEAFF. This chain joins TRBV6-1 and TRBJ1-1; TRBD1 matches 8 bases. The ends lost 5 bases at V and 6 bases at J; junction bases unmatched: 8. The germline gives CDR1 MNHNS, CDR2 SASEGT. This CDR3 comprises 14 residues.

Within the sample, this clonotype is medium-sized. The chain recombines TRBV6-5 with TRBJ2-3, with 8 bases that match TRBD1. The germline V gene encodes CDR1 MNHEY and CDR2 SVGAGI. The CDR3 has 13 residues. V was pared by 8 bases and J by 3 bases, with 4 bases of the junction left unmatched. The CDR3 nucleotides read TGTGCCAGCCGGGACAGGCGTACAGATACGCAGTATTTT. Translated, it gives CASRDRRTDTQYF.

The chain employs TRBV20-1 and TRBJ1-1; D is unclear. The CDR3 has 13 amino acids. Per the germline V gene, CDR1 is DFQATT and CDR2 is SNEGSKA (reference sequence). The V and J ends lost 4 bases and 5 bases respectively, with 14 bases between them. CDR3 in amino acids: CSAIYRLGTEAFF. CDR3 DNA sequence: TGCAGTGCTATATATCGATTGGGAACTGAAGCTTTCTTT.

This clonotype was seen at least ten times. The V call is TRBV2, the J call TRBJ2-5, with a tentative D call TRBD2 (6 bases). The CDR3 length is 13 residues. Germline assignment: CDR1 SNHLY and CDR2 FYNNEI. Trimming removed 0 bases at V and 5 bases at J, with 7 bases between. The CDR3 protein is CASSEAEGETQYF. The CDR3 DNA is TGTGCCAGCAGTGAAGCGGAGGGGGAGACCCAGTACTTC. Filled out from reference TRBV2 and TRBJ2-5, the complete variable domain reads EPEVTQTPSHQVTQMGQEVILRCVPISNHLYFYWYRQILGQKVEFLVSFYNNEISEKSEIFDDQFSVERPDGSNFTLKIRSTKLEDSAMYFCASSEAEGETQYFGPGTRLLVL.

This clonotype showed up many times. This chain connects TRBV7-2 to TRBJ1-1; D unresolved. From germline, CDR1 is SGHTA and CDR2 FQGNSA. Trimming pared 1 base from V and 4 bases from J, leaving 13 bases between. The CDR3 is 15 residues long. DNA of the CDR3: TGTGCCAGCAGCTTAGATACATTCCGGGGCACTGAAGCTTTCTTT. Translating gives CASSLDTFRGTEAFF.

Points on this clonotype: A far bigger clonotype differs at one base, so this is likely a read error. The V call is TRBV6-4, the J call TRBJ2-1, with D possibly being TRBD2 (6 bases). With 7 bases removed from V and 4 bases from J, the gap between germline ends came to 17 bases. This CDR3 comprises 15 residues. Germline CDR1 reads MRHNA; CDR2 reads SNTAGT. CDR3 amino acids: CASTTRTIGYNEQFF. The DNA of the CDR3 is TGTGCCAGCACCACCCGGACTATCGGATACAATGAGCAGTTCTTC.

This clonotype was seen only a few times. This sequence may be a read error, since a much larger clone differs from it by one base. The CDR3 sequence is CASSPRDAARDTQYF. The CDR3 region has the DNA TGTGCCAGCAGCCCTCGAGATGCTGCGAGGGATACGCAGTATTTT. This chain joins TRBV9 and TRBJ2-3, with D unclear. Germline lookup yields CDR1 SGDLS and CDR2 YYNGEE. V was shortened by 4 bases and J by 6 bases, with 18 bases between the two germline ends. The CDR3 spans 15 residues.

This clonotype was observed many times. This sequence joins TRBV19 and TRBJ1-4; D may be TRBD1 (5 bases). Trimming took 4 bases from V and 2 from J, leaving 11 bases between them. The CDR3 totals 15 residues. Germline loops: CDR1 LNHDA, CDR2 SQIVND (reference sequence). CDR3 amino acids: CASSKRWGTNEKLFF. The CDR3 region has the DNA TGTGCCAGTAGTAAACGTTGGGGGACTAATGAAAAACTGTTTTTT.

This clonotype showed up many times. This chain links TRBV19 with TRBJ2-5; D perhaps matches TRBD1 (6 bases). Germline V gene lookup returns CDR1 LNHDA and CDR2 SQIVND (reference sequence). This CDR3 spans 18 amino acids. V gave up 0 bases and J gave up 2 bases, with 19 bases separating them. CDR3 loop: CASSIDLGGIPPQETQYF. CDR3 DNA: TGTGCCAGTAGTATAGATCTAGGGGGAATCCCCCCTCAAGAGACCCAGTACTTC.

This clonotype has at least ten counts. The rearrangement uses TRBV7-9 and TRBJ2-3; no reliable D call. The V gene lost 1 base and the J gene lost 1 base, with 6 bases spanning the gap. This CDR3 comprises 14 residues. CDR1 and CDR2 (germline): SEHNR, FQNEAQ (reference sequence). In DNA, the CDR3 is TGTGCCAGCAGCTTAGGGACGGGCACAGATACGCAGTATTTT. Encoded protein: CASSLGTGTDTQYF.

This clonotype ranks as medium-sized. This sequence joins TRBV7-2 and TRBJ1-2; TRBD1 matches 7 bases. CDR3 length: 14 residues. The V gene's germline CDR1 is SGHTA and CDR2 FQGNSA. The J segment lost 8 bases and the V segment lost 4 bases, leaving 10 bases of the junction unmatched. CDR3 protein: CASSWGAAQGGYTF. The CDR3 coding sequence is TGTGCCAGCAGCTGGGGGGCAGCACAGGGGGGCTACACCTTC.

In this sample, this clonotype turned up many times. The chain carries TRBV29-1 and TRBJ1-1; tentatively, D is TRBD1 (5 bases). This CDR3 is 13 amino acids long. Germline CDR1 reads SQVTM; CDR2 reads ANQGSEA. Trimming took 3 bases from V and 1 from J, leaving 9 bases between them. The CDR3 DNA follows: TGCAGCGTTGAGGGGACGACGAACACTGAAGCTTTCTTT. Translation gives CSVEGTTNTEAFF. Full variable domain (rest looked up from reference TRBV29-1 and TRBJ1-1): SAVISQKPSRDICQRGTSLTIQCQVDSQVTMMFWYRQQPGQSLTLIATANQGSEATYESGFVIDKFPISRPNLTFSTLTVSNMSPEDSSIYLCSVEGTTNTEAFFGQGTRLTVV.

This clonotype showed up many times. V and J are TRBV20-1 and TRBJ2-7, with 9 nucleotides matching TRBD2. V gave up 6 bases and J gave up 0 bases; unmatched junction bases: 9. Per the germline V gene, CDR1 is DFQATT and CDR2 is SNEGSKA (reference sequence). The CDR3 sequence is 15 residues long. The chain's CDR3 is CSARLAALHSYEQYF. CDR3 in DNA: TGCAGTGCGCGACTAGCGGCCCTACACTCCTACGAGCAGTACTTC.

This clonotype has a handful of counts. The CDR3 spells CASSVARTNEKLFF. DNA of the CDR3: TGTGCCAGCAGCGTAGCCAGAACTAATGAAAAACTGTTTTTT. The V gene is TRBV9, the J gene TRBJ1-4, with D unclear. Germline V gives CDR1 SGDLS, CDR2 YYNGEE. The CDR3 contains 14 residues. Trimming removed 0 bases from V and 1 base from J, with 4 bases in between.

V gene TRBV6-1 combines with J gene TRBJ1-2, with TRBD1 identical over 7 bases. CDR1 is MNHNS, CDR2 SASEGT, per germline. With 6 bases clipped from V and 2 bases from J, the junction kept 21 bases outside the gene matches. The CDR3 extends over 19 amino acids. CDR3 DNA sequence: TGTGCCAGCAGCCCCGCGGGGGACCCTTTGACAGGGTCGAACTATGGCTACACCTTC. Translation: CASSPAGDPLTGSNYGYTF.

This clonotype was observed a single time. This may be a read error: a much more frequent sequence differs by one nucleotide. The CDR3 region has the DNA TGTGCCAGCAGCAGCTGGGACAGGGCGCCGTACGAGCATTACTTC. It translates to CASSSWDRAPYEHYF. This chain joins TRBV5-4 and TRBJ2-7; 9 bases agree with TRBD1. This CDR3 is built from 15 residues. Per the germline V gene, CDR1 is SGHNT and CDR2 is YYREEE (reference sequence).

The chain links TRBV5-1 to TRBJ1-2; TRBD1 matches at 8 bases. Germline trimming cut 3 bases from V and 6 bases from J; bases unmatched to any gene: 4. This CDR3 region has 13 residues. Germline CDR1 is SGHRS and CDR2 is YFSETQ. CDR3 sequence: CASSSDRVDGYTF. DNA of the CDR3: TGCGCCAGCAGCTCGGACAGGGTAGATGGCTACACCTTC.

As to this clonotype: Given a far larger clone just one base away, this is likely a sequencing read error. The rearrangement links TRBV6-8 to TRBJ1-3; weak D call: TRBD1 (5 bases). Germline V lookup: CDR1 MNHGY, CDR2 SAAAGT. This CDR3 has 16 residues. Here the CDR3 DNA reads TGTGCCAGCAGTTTCTCGGGACCCAGCTCTGGAAACACCACATATTTT. Amino acids: CASSFSGPSSGNTTYF.

In this sample, this clonotype turned up many times. The rearrangement links TRBV6-1 to TRBJ2-4; 7 bases fit TRBD1. The V and J ends lost 6 bases and 0 bases, in that order; junction bases with no gene match: 11. This CDR3 region has 17 residues. Germline V CDR1 and CDR2: MNHNS, SASEGT. The CDR3 protein is CASRLLLRGPAKNIQYF. CDR3 DNA sequence: TGTGCCAGCAGACTATTATTGAGGGGGCCAGCCAAAAACATTCAGTACTTC.

This rearrangement joins TRBV5-1 to TRBJ2-2, with TRBD1 identical over 9 bases. Unmatched junction bases numbered 7, after V lost 4 bases and J lost 6 bases. Germline V lookup: CDR1 SGHRS, CDR2 YFSETQ. This CDR3 is built from 15 residues. DNA for the CDR3: TGCGCCAGCAGCCCGGACGGGACAGGGCCCGGGGAGCTGTTTTTT. Amino acids: CASSPDGTGPGELFF.

The sample holds one count of this clonotype. The chain couples TRBV7-2 to TRBJ2-1; D may match TRBD1 or TRBD2 (5 bases each). Germline V gene sequence: CDR1 SGHTA, CDR2 FQGNSA. CDR3 length equals 15 residues. Trimming removed 5 bases from V and 6 bases from J, with 17 bases in between. The CDR3 nucleotides read TGTGCCAGCAGCCCACCGGGACGGGGAACCAATGAGCAGTTCTTC. Translation gives CASSPPGRGTNEQFF.